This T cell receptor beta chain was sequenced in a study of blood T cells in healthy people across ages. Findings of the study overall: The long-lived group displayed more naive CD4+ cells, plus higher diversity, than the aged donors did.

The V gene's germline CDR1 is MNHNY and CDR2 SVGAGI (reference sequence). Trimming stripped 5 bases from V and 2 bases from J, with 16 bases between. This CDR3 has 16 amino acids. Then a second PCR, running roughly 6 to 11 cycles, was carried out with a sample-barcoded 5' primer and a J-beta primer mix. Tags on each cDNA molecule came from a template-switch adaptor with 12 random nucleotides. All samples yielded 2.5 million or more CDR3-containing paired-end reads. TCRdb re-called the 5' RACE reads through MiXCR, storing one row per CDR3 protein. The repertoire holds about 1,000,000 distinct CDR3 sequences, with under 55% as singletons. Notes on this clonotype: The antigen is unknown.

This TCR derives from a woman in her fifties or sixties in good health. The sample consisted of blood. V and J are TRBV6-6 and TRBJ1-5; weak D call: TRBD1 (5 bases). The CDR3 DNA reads TGTGCCAGCAGTCCGACCGGGGGAACAGGCAATCAGCCCCAGCATTTT. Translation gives CASSPTGGTGNQPQHF.